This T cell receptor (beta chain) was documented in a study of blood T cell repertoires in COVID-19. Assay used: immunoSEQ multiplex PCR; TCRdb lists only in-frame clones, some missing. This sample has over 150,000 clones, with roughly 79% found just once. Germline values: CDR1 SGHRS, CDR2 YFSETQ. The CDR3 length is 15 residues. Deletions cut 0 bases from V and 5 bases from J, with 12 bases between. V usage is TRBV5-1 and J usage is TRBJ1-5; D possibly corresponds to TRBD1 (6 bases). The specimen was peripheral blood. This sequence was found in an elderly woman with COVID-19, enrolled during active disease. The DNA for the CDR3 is TGCGCCAGCAGCTTGGCGGGGGGGCGGTATCAGCCCCAGCATTTT. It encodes CASSLAGGRYQPQHF.